This is a list of T cell receptor beta chains from one sample in a study of blood T cell repertoires in COVID-19. The table came from immunoSEQ multiplex PCR; TCRdb's copy has only in-frame clones and leaves some out. The sample holds about 220,000 clones, roughly 87% seen once. Input material: peripheral blood. These receptor sequences come from a man aged 40-49 years with active or convalescent COVID-19. Both conserved end residues are part of each CDR3. A D gene is named only where the DNA matches it firmly. Clone size, where shown, is once, few, many, or a class for clones that have expanded.

DNA	CDR3	size	V	length	J	D
TGCGCCAGCAGTCGTTCCGGGACAGGGGGCCAAGAGACCCAGTACTTC	CASSRSGTGGQETQYF	NA	TRBV10-1	16	TRBJ2-5	TRBD1
TGTGCCAGCAGCCCTAGGGCGACAGGGAGCGGCTACACCTTC	CASSPRATGSGYTF	NA	TRBV7-3	14	TRBJ1-2	TRBD1
TGTGCCAGCAGGGCCACAGGGTTAGGTGGAAACACCATATATTTT	CASRATGLGGNTIYF	NA	TRBV6-5	15	TRBJ1-3	NA
TGTGCCAGCAGCGCCGGAGGGAGTAATGAAAAACTGTTTTTT	CASSAGGSNEKLFF	NA	TRBV5-4	14	TRBJ1-4	NA
TGTGCCAGCAAACCACAGGGATGGGATGGCTACACCTTC	CASKPQGWDGYTF	NA	TRBV27	13	TRBJ1-2	NA
TGTGCCAACTTACCCGCCGGGACAGAGAGAAACACCATATATTTT	CANLPAGTERNTIYF	NA	TRBV28	15	TRBJ1-3	TRBD1
TGTGCCAGCAGCCCCCCCGGGACAGGCAAGAGAAGCCAGTACTTC	CASSPPGTGKRSQYF	NA	TRBV5-5	15	TRBJ2-5	TRBD1
TGTGCCAGTAGTCCGGGGACTAGCTTGAGCAATGAGCAGTTCTTC	CASSPGTSLSNEQFF	NA	TRBV19	15	TRBJ2-1	TRBD2
TGCGCCAGCAGCCCCCAAACAGGTCCTTCTGGAAACACCATATATTTT	CASSPQTGPSGNTIYF	few	TRBV5-1	16	TRBJ1-3	NA
TGTGCCAGCCTTTATGGAAACACCATATATTTT	CASLYGNTIYF	NA	TRBV28	11	TRBJ1-3	NA
TGTGCCATCTTGGACAGGAGGAACACTGAAGCTTTCTTT	CAILDRRNTEAFF	NA	TRBV6-5	13	TRBJ1-1	TRBD1
TGTGCCAGTTCCCGGGGGGGGATCGGTACAGATACGCAGTATTTT	CASSRGGIGTDTQYF	NA	TRBV19	15	TRBJ2-3	TRBD2
TGTGCCAGCAGGTTACAGGGGGCGAACACTGAAGCTTTCTTT	CASRLQGANTEAFF	NA	TRBV28	14	TRBJ1-1	TRBD1
TGTGCCAGCAGCTTGGTAAGCGGAAATGGCTACACCTTC	CASSLVSGNGYTF	NA	TRBV5-6	13	TRBJ1-2	NA
TGTGCCAGCAGCTTATCACAGGGAATAGAGACCCAGTACTTC	CASSLSQGIETQYF	NA	TRBV5-4	14	TRBJ2-5	NA
TGCGCCAGCAGCTCCCTGGGGGGTAGGAACACTGAAGCTTTCTTT	CASSSLGGRNTEAFF	NA	TRBV5-1	15	TRBJ1-1	NA
TGTGCCAGTAGTTACGGGACAGGGTTCTATGAGCAGTTCTTC	CASSYGTGFYEQFF	once	TRBV19	14	TRBJ2-1	TRBD1
TGCGCCAGCAGCCCTGTATGGACTAGCGGATCGCCCTACGAGCAGTACTTC	CASSPVWTSGSPYEQYF	NA	TRBV4-1	17	TRBJ2-7	TRBD2
TGTGCCAGCAGCCGAGGGACTAGCGGAGGTAGCGGGGAGCTGTTTTTT	CASSRGTSGGSGELFF	NA	TRBV7-9	16	TRBJ2-2	TRBD2
TGTGCCAGCAGTTACGAATTGGCCCATGAGCAGTTCTTC	CASSYELAHEQFF	NA	TRBV6-5	13	TRBJ2-1	NA
TGTGCCAGCAGCACACGGGGGGGGCGCGACACTGAAGCTTTCTTT	CASSTRGGRDTEAFF	NA	TRBV11-2	15	TRBJ1-1	NA
TGTGCCAGCAGCGATACAGGGGATGGCTACACCTTC	CASSDTGDGYTF	NA	TRBV7-3	12	TRBJ1-2	TRBD1
TGTGCCGGGGACAGGGGCCCCAGCGAGCAGTACTTC	CAGDRGPSEQYF	NA	TRBV30	12	TRBJ2-7	TRBD1
TGTGCCAGCAGCTTTAGACTCACCTATGGCTACACCTTC	CASSFRLTYGYTF	NA	TRBV7-2	13	TRBJ1-2	NA
TGTGCCAGCAGCGTAGGGGCTAGCGGTTTCCAAGAGACCCAGTACTTC	CASSVGASGFQETQYF	NA	TRBV9	16	TRBJ2-5	TRBD2
TGTGCCAGCAGCCGGAGCACCGGGGAGCTGTTTTTT	CASSRSTGELFF	NA	TRBV28	12	TRBJ2-2	NA
TGTGCCAGCAGGTCACCCACGGACAGCTATGGCTACACCTTC	CASRSPTDSYGYTF	NA	TRBV7-9	14	TRBJ1-2	NA
TGTGCCAGCACGTCGCTATACAATGAGCAGTTCTTC	CASTSLYNEQFF	NA	TRBV6-5	12	TRBJ2-1	NA
TGCGCCAGCAGCCCTAGGACTAGCGGCCCCTACGAGCAGTACTTC	CASSPRTSGPYEQYF	NA	TRBV4-1	15	TRBJ2-7	TRBD2
TGCGCCAGCAGCTTGGCCTTTCGAGGGACAGGGTCATCTAATGAAAAACTGTTTTTT	CASSLAFRGTGSSNEKLFF	NA	TRBV5-1	19	TRBJ1-4	TRBD1